Each of the 28 T cell receptor beta chains below was sequenced from the same sample in a study of T cell responses to AZD1222 COVID-19 vaccine. Some clones are missing from TCRdb's copy, which holds only in-frame ones; the method was immunoSEQ multiplex PCR. Of approximately 150,000 clones listed, just over 90% are singletons. The sequencing used peripheral blood, collected on day 0 of MenACWY control vaccination. The receptor source for this set is an adult in good health.

In this sample, this clone turned up once. J is TRBJ2-7 and V is TRBV28; 7 bases match TRBD1. Germline loops: CDR1 MDHEN, CDR2 SYDVKM. V lost 6 bases, J lost 0 bases, and 2 bases stayed unmatched. The CDR3 is 13 amino acids. The CDR3 DNA sequence: TGTGCCAGCAGCAGGACAGGCTCCTACGAGCAGTACTTC. Amino acids: CASSRTGSYEQYF.

The genes are TRBV12-3 or TRBV12-4 and TRBJ1-1; D may be TRBD1 (5 bases). Trimming shortened V by 6 bases and J by 4 bases, and 12 bases separated the two germline ends. The CDR3 totals 13 residues. This CDR3 is CASRSTGTTEAFF. In DNA form, the CDR3 reads TGTGCCAGCAGGTCCACCGGGACCACTGAAGCTTTCTTT.

The chain employs TRBV19 and TRBJ1-1; D unclear. CDR1 and CDR2 from the germline V gene are LNHDA and SQIVND (reference sequence). The CDR3 contains 11 residues. V lost 9 bases and J lost 3, with 8 bases in between. CDR3 in amino acids: CASLRDTEAFF. For the CDR3, the DNA is TGTGCCAGCCTTCGGGACACTGAAGCTTTCTTT.

The rearrangement uses TRBV4-2 and TRBJ2-2, with D possibly matching TRBD1 (5 bases). Germline CDR1 and CDR2: LGHNA and YNFKEQ. The length of the CDR3 is 13 residues. V was clipped by 1 base and J by 7 bases, with 7 bases between them. CDR3 nucleotides: TGTGCCAGCAGCCAAGGAGACAGCGGGGAGCTGTTTTTT. It translates to CASSQGDSGELFF.

The V gene is TRBV11-2, the J gene TRBJ1-2; 8 positions match TRBD1. Germline CDR1 and CDR2: SGHAT and FQNNGV. This CDR3 comprises 17 residues. V trimming: 2 bases; J trimming: 7 bases; junction bases outside the gene matches: 15. DNA for the CDR3: TGTGCCAGCAGCTTAAGTGCCGGTGACAGGGGACTTGGTGGCTACACCTTC. Its protein is CASSLSAGDRGLGGYTF.

The chain employs TRBV5-1 and TRBJ2-2, with D unresolved. Germline loops: CDR1 SGHRS, CDR2 YFSETQ. The V end lost 0 bases, the J end lost 2 bases, and 8 bases lay between the germline ends. The CDR3 runs to 15 residues. DNA for the CDR3: TGCGCCAGCAGCTTGGGTAGCCGAAACACCGGGGAGCTGTTTTTT. This gives the protein CASSLGSRNTGELFF.

The gene calls are TRBV6-5 and TRBJ1-2; D is unresolved. The CDR3 contains 15 residues. Trimming removed 4 bases at V and 0 bases at J, with 12 bases between. Per germline, CDR1 MNHEY and CDR2 SVGAGI. The CDR3 DNA follows: TGTGCCAGCAGTTCCGATATCCTCACTAACTATGGCTACACCTTC. Translating gives CASSSDILTNYGYTF.

This sequence joins TRBV2 and TRBJ1-3; TRBD1 matches 7 bases. The V gene's germline CDR1 is SNHLY and CDR2 FYNNEI. J was trimmed by 1 base and V by 6 bases; bases with no gene match: 3. This CDR3 is 14 amino acids long. The CDR3 DNA reads as TGTGCCAGCAGACAGGGGTCGTCTGGAAACACCATATATTTT. It yields the protein CASRQGSSGNTIYF. The full variable domain, with the rest looked up from reference TRBV2 and TRBJ1-3, is EPEVTQTPSHQVTQMGQEVILRCVPISNHLYFYWYRQILGQKVEFLVSFYNNEISEKSEIFDDQFSVERPDGSNFTLKIRSTKLEDSAMYFCASRQGSSGNTIYFGEGSWLTVV.

This chain joins TRBV5-1 and TRBJ1-3; no firm D call. V was shortened by 4 bases and J by 4 bases, with 9 bases between the two germline ends. The CDR3 is 13 amino acids. CDR1 and CDR2 from the germline V gene are SGHRS and YFSETQ. In DNA, the CDR3 is TGCGCCAGCAGCCCTGCAAGCGGAAACACCATATATTTT. Protein: CASSPASGNTIYF.

The V gene is TRBV3-1 (or the pseudogene TRBV3-2), the J gene TRBJ2-1, with D possibly being TRBD1 (6 bases). The germline CDR1 and CDR2 sequences are LGHDT and YNNKEL (reference sequence). The CDR3 has 15 residues. Trimming stripped 1 base from V and 6 bases from J, with 13 bases between. The CDR3 DNA reads as TGTGCCAGCAGCCAAGTCCAGGGGTCGCCCAATGAGCAGTTCTTC. Translation: CASSQVQGSPNEQFF.

V and J are TRBV7-2 and TRBJ2-5; TRBD1 aligns across 9 bases. The length of the CDR3 is 17 residues. V was pared by 1 base and J by 1 base, with 7 bases of the junction left unmatched. Looked up from germline, CDR1 is SGHTA and CDR2 is FQGNSA. The CDR3 nucleotides read TGTGCCAGCAGCTTAGAGCGGGACAGGGTTTCCCAAGAGACCCAGTACTTC. Translation gives CASSLERDRVSQETQYF. Together with reference TRBV7-2 and TRBJ2-5, the CDR3 gives the full variable domain: GAGVSQSPSNKVTEKGKDVELRCDPISGHTALYWYRQSLGQGLEFLIYFQGNSAPDKSGLPSDRFSAERTGGSVSTLTIQRTQQEDSAVYLCASSLERDRVSQETQYFGPGTRLLVL.

This chain connects TRBV10-3 to TRBJ1-6; D may be TRBD1 (6 bases). The CDR3 spans 14 residues. Trimming shortened V by 4 bases and J by 4 bases, and 8 bases separated the two germline ends. Germline lookup yields CDR1 ENHRY and CDR2 SYGVKD. Here the CDR3 DNA reads TGTGCCATCAGTGGGGACATATATAATTCACCCCTCCACTTT. Translation gives CAISGDIYNSPLHF.

The V and J genes are TRBV6-5 and TRBJ1-1; maybe TRBD1 (6 bases). Trimming took 2 bases from V and 10 from J, leaving 8 bases between them. The CDR3 consists of 11 residues. CDR1 MNHEY and CDR2 SVGAGI come from the germline V gene. The CDR3 is CASSYGGSAFF. The CDR3, as DNA: TGTGCCAGCAGTTACGGGGGCTCAGCTTTCTTT.

The chain carries TRBV7-2 and TRBJ2-7; the match to TRBD1 covers 12 bases. V lost 3 bases, J lost 5 bases, and 2 bases stayed unmatched. The CDR3 spans 14 residues. Looked up from germline, CDR1 is SGHTA and CDR2 is FQGNSA. The CDR3 region has the DNA TGTGCCAGCAGCTTCGGGACAGGGGGCGACGAGCAGTACTTC. Translated: CASSFGTGGDEQYF.

The V call is TRBV5-6, the J call TRBJ2-6, with 7 positions matching TRBD1. Germline CDR1 reads SGHDT; CDR2 reads YYEEEE. Trimming at V came to 4 bases and at J to 4 bases, leaving 8 bases not matched to a gene. The CDR3 spans 16 residues. The CDR3 DNA reads TGTGCCAGCAGCGCGCAGACAGGGAGCGGGGCCAACGTCCTGACTTTC. It yields the protein CASSAQTGSGANVLTF. The full variable domain, its missing parts supplied by reference TRBV5-6 and TRBJ2-6, is DAGVTQSPTHLIKTRGQQVTLRCSPKSGHDTVSWYQQALGQGPQFIFQYYEEEERQRGNFPDRFSGHQFPNYSSELNVNALLLGDSALYLCASSAQTGSGANVLTFGAGSRLTVL.

The chain combines TRBV4-1 with TRBJ1-1; D gene unclear. Germline V gene sequence: CDR1 MGHRA, CDR2 YSYEKL. Trimming removed 1 base at V and 7 bases at J, with 10 bases between. The CDR3 loop spans 13 amino acids. CDR3 nucleotides: TGCGCCAGCAGCCAAGGTTTGAATGATGAAGCTTTCTTT. It yields the protein CASSQGLNDEAFF.

The CDR3 coding sequence is TGCGCCAGCAGCTTGGTCTGGACCGGGGAGCTGTTTTTT. This translates into CASSLVWTGELFF. This rearrangement joins TRBV5-1 to TRBJ2-2; D is uncertain. The CDR3 spans 13 residues. CDR1 and CDR2 (germline): SGHRS, YFSETQ. Trimming pared 0 bases from V and 5 bases from J, leaving 5 bases between.

The chain couples TRBV27 to TRBJ1-2; D is uncertain. The V end lost 7 bases, the J end lost 0 bases, and 9 bases lay between the germline ends. Per the germline V gene, CDR1 is MNHEY and CDR2 is SMNVEV (reference sequence). This CDR3 contains 13 residues. The CDR3 nucleotides are TGTGCCAGCACGCCGGGTGCTAACTATGGCTACACCTTC. Translation gives CASTPGANYGYTF.

The chain couples TRBV28 to TRBJ2-1, with 7 bases aligning to TRBD1. The germline V gene encodes CDR1 MDHEN and CDR2 SYDVKM. This CDR3 has 16 residues. The V segment lost 5 bases and the J segment 0 bases; nucleotides outside the gene matches: 7. CDR3 residues: CASSTTGWGSYNEQFF. In DNA form, the CDR3 reads TGTGCCAGCAGTACGACAGGGTGGGGCTCCTACAATGAGCAGTTCTTC.

The V and J genes are TRBV4-2 and TRBJ1-1; D is possibly TRBD1 (5 bases). V was shortened by 0 bases and J by 3 bases, with 14 bases between the two germline ends. The CDR3 runs to 16 residues. Germline assignment: CDR1 LGHNA and CDR2 YNFKEQ. The chain's CDR3 is CASSQDPRDWDTEAFF. In DNA form, the CDR3 reads TGTGCCAGCAGCCAAGATCCCAGGGATTGGGACACTGAAGCTTTCTTT.

The chain links TRBV28 to TRBJ1-5; no clear D. The CDR3 runs to 13 residues. Germline-derived CDR1 and CDR2 are MDHEN and SYDVKM. V was trimmed by 6 bases and J by 9 bases, leaving 15 bases between them. CDR3 DNA: TGTGCCAGCAGCGGAGACTCGTGGAGGCCCCAGCATTTT. This sequence encodes CASSGDSWRPQHF.

The chain carries TRBV6-5 and TRBJ1-1; D is ambiguous. CDR1 and CDR2 from the germline V gene are MNHEY and SVGAGI. V was pared by 0 bases and J by 7 bases, with 9 bases between. The CDR3 sequence is 13 residues long. The chain's CDR3 is CASSYSKTDEAFF. Here the CDR3 DNA reads TGTGCCAGCAGTTACTCGAAAACAGATGAAGCTTTCTTT.

The chain employs TRBV25-1 and TRBJ1-2; unclear D gene. The CDR3 spans 14 residues. V was clipped by 3 bases and J by 5 bases, with 13 bases between them. Per the germline V gene, CDR1 is MGHDK and CDR2 is SYGVNS. The CDR3: CASSEQTQTYGYTF. The CDR3, as DNA: TGTGCCAGCAGTGAGCAGACGCAGACATATGGCTACACCTTC.

As to this clone: The same CDR3 also results from other DNA sequences found in this sample. The V gene is TRBV20-1, the J gene TRBJ2-7; D gene uncertain. V lost 2 bases and J 2 bases, leaving 4 bases between the germline ends. The CDR3 is 11 amino acids. Germline CDR1 and CDR2: DFQATT and SNEGSKA (reference sequence). CDR3 DNA: TGCAGTGCTAGACTAGCCTACGAGCAGTACTTC. This encodes CSARLAYEQYF.

The chain couples TRBV28 to TRBJ1-4; no clear D gene. CDR1 and CDR2 (germline): MDHEN, SYDVKM. This CDR3 contains 15 residues. V was shortened by 7 bases and J by 8 bases, with 20 bases between the two germline ends. The CDR3 reads CASMNPGLEGEKLFF. As DNA, the CDR3 is TGTGCCAGCATGAATCCGGGCCTAGAGGGCGAAAAACTGTTTTTT.

This clone has just one count. This chain joins TRBV28 and TRBJ1-2, with a possible D match to TRBD1 (6 bases). The CDR3 length is 14 residues. CDR1 and CDR2 (germline): MDHEN, SYDVKM. Trimming stripped 8 bases from V and 5 bases from J, with 18 bases between. The CDR3 reads CASPPIWGAYGYTF. Written as DNA, the CDR3 is TGTGCCAGCCCCCCCATCTGGGGGGCTTATGGCTACACCTTC.

The chain is built from TRBV24-1 and TRBJ1-3, with TRBD1 matching over 7 bases. CDR1 KGHDR and CDR2 SFDVKD come from the germline V gene. The V and J ends lost 3 bases and 1 base, in that order; junction bases with no gene match: 11. CDR3 size: 18 residues. CDR3 DNA sequence: TGTGCCACCAGTGATCCGCTTCCAGGGGGAAGGTCTGGAAACACCATATATTTT. Translating gives CATSDPLPGGRSGNTIYF.

The rearrangement uses TRBV4-1 and TRBJ1-4, with 10 bases identical to TRBD1. The CDR3 spans 14 residues. Trimming cost V 4 bases and J 8 bases; bases outside gene matches: 4. Germline V gene data show CDR1 as MGHRA and CDR2 as YSYEKL. This CDR3 reads CASSPRTGGEKLFF. CDR3 DNA: TGCGCCAGCAGCCCGCGGACAGGGGGGGAAAAACTGTTTTTT.